This T cell receptor (beta chain) was captured in a study of regulatory T cells in long-lasting Graves disease. In regard to this clonotype: Mismatch with germline at one junction end may stem from a read error.

As for time point: newly diagnosed GD, antithyroid drugs for less than 3 months. TCR sequences were obtained from RNA taken from PBMCs. CDR3 length equals 21 residues. Per germline, CDR1 MDHEN and CDR2 SYDVKM. HTBI primers from iRepertoire and Arm-PCR of CDR3 regions yielded the TCR beta libraries. TCRdb re-called the multiplex PCR reads with MiXCR, one entry per CDR3 protein. Of approximately 400,000 distinct CDR3 sequences in the sample, about a sixth are singletons; the top ten hold about 20%. The TCR comes from a female donor with Graves disease. The source was peripheral blood mononuclear cells (PBMCs), collected at new diagnosis, from a patient treated with antithyroid drugs. V is TRBV28 and J is TRBJ2-7; 8 bases match TRBD1. The CDR3 sequence: CASSLSNDILTGTGSPYVQYF. In nucleotides, the CDR3 is TGTGCCAGCAGTTTATCCAATGATATCCTGACCGGGACAGGATCTCCCTACGTGCAGTACTTC.